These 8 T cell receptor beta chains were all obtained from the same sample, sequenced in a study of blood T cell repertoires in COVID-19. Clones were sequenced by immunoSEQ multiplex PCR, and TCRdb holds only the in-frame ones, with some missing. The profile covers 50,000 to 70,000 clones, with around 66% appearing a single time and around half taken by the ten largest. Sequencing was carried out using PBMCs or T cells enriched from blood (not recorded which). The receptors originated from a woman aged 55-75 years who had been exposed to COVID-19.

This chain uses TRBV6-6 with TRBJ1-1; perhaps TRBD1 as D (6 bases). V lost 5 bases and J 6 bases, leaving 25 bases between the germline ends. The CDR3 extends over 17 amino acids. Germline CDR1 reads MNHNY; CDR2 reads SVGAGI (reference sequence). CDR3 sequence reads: CASSPLSGAGRLPEAFF. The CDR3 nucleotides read TGTGCCAGCAGTCCCCTCTCAGGGGCGGGCCGGCTGCCTGAAGCTTTCTTT.

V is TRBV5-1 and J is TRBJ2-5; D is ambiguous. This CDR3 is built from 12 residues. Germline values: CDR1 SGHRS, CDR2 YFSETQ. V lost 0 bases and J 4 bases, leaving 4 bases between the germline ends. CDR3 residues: CASSLDRETQYF. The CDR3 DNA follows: TGCGCCAGCAGCTTGGATAGAGAGACCCAGTACTTC. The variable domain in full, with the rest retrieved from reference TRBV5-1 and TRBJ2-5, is KAGVTQTPRYLIKTRGQQVTLSCSPISGHRSVSWYQQTPGQGLQFLFEYFSETQRNKGNFPGRFSGRQFSNSRSEMNVSTLELGDSALYLCASSLDRETQYFGPGTRLLVL.

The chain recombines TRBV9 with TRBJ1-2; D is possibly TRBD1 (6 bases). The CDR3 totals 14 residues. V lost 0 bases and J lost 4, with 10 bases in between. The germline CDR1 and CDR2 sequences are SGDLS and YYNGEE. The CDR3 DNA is TGTGCCAGCAGCGTAGAAGTACAGGGCTATGGCTACACCTTC. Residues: CASSVEVQGYGYTF.

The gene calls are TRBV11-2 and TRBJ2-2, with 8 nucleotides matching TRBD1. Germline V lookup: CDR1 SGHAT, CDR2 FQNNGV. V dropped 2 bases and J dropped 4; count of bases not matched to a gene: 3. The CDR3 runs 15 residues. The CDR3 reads CASSLQGAITGELFF. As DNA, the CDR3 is TGTGCCAGCAGCTTACAGGGGGCCATCACCGGGGAGCTGTTTTTT.

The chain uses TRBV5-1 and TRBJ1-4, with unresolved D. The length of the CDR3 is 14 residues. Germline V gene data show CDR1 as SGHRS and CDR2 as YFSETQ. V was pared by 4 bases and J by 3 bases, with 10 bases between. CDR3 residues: CASSEQAANEKLFF. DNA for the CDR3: TGCGCCAGCAGCGAGCAGGCCGCTAATGAAAAACTGTTTTTT.

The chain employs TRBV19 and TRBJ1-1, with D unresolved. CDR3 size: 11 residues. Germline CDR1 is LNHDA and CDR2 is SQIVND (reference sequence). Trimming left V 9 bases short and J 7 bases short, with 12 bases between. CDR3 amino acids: CASRRGGEAFF. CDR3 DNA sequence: TGTGCCAGCCGGAGAGGCGGTGAAGCTTTCTTT.

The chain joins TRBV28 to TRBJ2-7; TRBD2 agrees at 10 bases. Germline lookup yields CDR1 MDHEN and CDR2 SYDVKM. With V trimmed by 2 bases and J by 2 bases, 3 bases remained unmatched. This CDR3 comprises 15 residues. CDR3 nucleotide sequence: TGTGCCAGCAGTTTAACTAGCGGGATCCCCTACGAGCAGTACTTC. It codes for CASSLTSGIPYEQYF.

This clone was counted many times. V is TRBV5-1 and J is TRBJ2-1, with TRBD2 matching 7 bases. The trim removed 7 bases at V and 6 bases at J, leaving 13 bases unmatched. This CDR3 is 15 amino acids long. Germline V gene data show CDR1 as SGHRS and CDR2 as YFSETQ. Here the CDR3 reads CASGSWASGPNEQFF. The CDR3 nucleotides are TGCGCCAGCGGCAGCTGGGCTAGCGGCCCCAATGAGCAGTTCTTC.